Listed below are T cell receptor beta chains from one sample, sequenced in a study of T cell repertoires in MIS-A myocarditis. Only in-frame clones appear in the TCRdb table, and some are missing; sequencing was by immunoSEQ multiplex PCR. The sample has about 11,000 clones; approximately 83% are singletons. Sequencing was performed on right ventricle heart tissue obtained at autopsy. These receptor sequences come from a man aged 18 to 30 with fulminant myocarditis from multisystem inflammatory syndrome in adults (MIS-A) after COVID-19. Both conserved end residues are part of each CDR3. D genes are given only for firm matches. Part of the rows lack a size; the others show once, few, many or a class for expanded clones.

d_gene | j_gene | abundance | v_gene | CDR3aa | CDR3nt
TRBD2 | TRBJ2-3 | - | TRBV5-1 | CASSLISGGGTDTQYF | TGCGCCAGCAGCCTGATTAGCGGGGGAGGCACAGATACGCAGTATTTT
- | TRBJ1-4 | few | TRBV4-2 | CASSYEPTGGTNEKLFF | TGTGCCAGCAGCTACGAACCAACCGGAGGAACTAATGAAAAACTGTTTTTT
- | TRBJ2-3 | few | TRBV12-3/TRBV12-4 | CASSSFTDTQYF | TGTGCCAGCAGTTCATTTACAGATACGCAGTATTTT
TRBD1 | TRBJ1-1 | - | TRBV7-3 | CASSPTGTGTEAFF | TGTGCCAGCAGCCCCACAGGGACAGGGACTGAAGCTTTCTTT
- | TRBJ2-7 | few | TRBV11-2 | CASSLRRGLFYEQYF | TGTGCCAGCAGCCTGCGACGCGGGCTTTTCTACGAGCAGTACTTC
- | TRBJ2-1 | - | TRBV2 | CASDRKGTSYNEQFF | TGTGCCAGCGACAGGAAAGGGACCTCCTACAATGAGCAGTTCTTC
- | TRBJ1-1 | - | TRBV7-2 | CASSAIRGDRTEAFF | TGTGCCAGCAGCGCAATCAGGGGAGATAGGACTGAAGCTTTCTTT
- | TRBJ2-2 | - | TRBV3-1/TRBV3-2 | CASSHLSTGELFF | TGTGCCAGCAGCCACCTAAGTACCGGGGAGCTGTTTTTT
- | TRBJ1-5 | - | TRBV6-2/TRBV6-3 | CASSYSKGFSNQPQHF | TGTGCCAGCAGTTACTCGAAGGGGTTTAGCAATCAGCCCCAGCATTTT
- | TRBJ2-2 | - | TRBV5-8 | CASSKGVGTGELFF | TGTGCCAGCAGCAAGGGGGTAGGAACCGGGGAGCTGTTTTTT
- | TRBJ1-1 | - | TRBV5-4 | CASSLGGTGDNTEAFF | TGTGCCAGCAGCTTGGGGGGTACGGGGGACAACACTGAAGCTTTCTTT
- | TRBJ2-1 | - | TRBV4-2 | CASSQDGTENNEQFF | TGTGCCAGCAGCCAAGATGGGACTGAGAACAATGAGCAGTTCTTC
- | TRBJ2-7 | - | TRBV24-1 | CATSDGKRGEGEQYF | TGTGCCACCAGTGATGGGAAGAGGGGAGAAGGCGAGCAGTACTTC
- | TRBJ1-5 | - | TRBV15 | CATSRRDGPNQPQHF | TGTGCCACCAGCCGCCGGGACGGACCTAATCAGCCCCAGCATTTT
- | TRBJ1-3 | once | TRBV9 | CASSARVQAGNTIYF | TGTGCCAGCAGCGCCCGGGTGCAAGCTGGAAACACCATATATTTT
- | TRBJ2-1 | - | TRBV6-4 | CASRKFTSYNEQFF | TGTGCCAGCAGGAAATTTACTTCCTACAATGAGCAGTTCTTC
TRBD1 | TRBJ1-2 | - | TRBV30 | CAWNPGGESGYTF | TGTGCCTGGAACCCAGGGGGGGAGAGTGGCTACACCTTC
- | TRBJ1-5 | - | TRBV30 | CAWSSERAQPQHF | TGTGCCTGGAGTAGTGAAAGGGCCCAGCCCCAGCATTTT
- | TRBJ1-1 | few | TRBV11-2 | CASSLGWTTEAFF | TGTGCCAGCAGCTTGGGGTGGACGACTGAAGCTTTCTTT
TRBD1 | TRBJ1-2 | - | TRBV6-5 | CASSYSHRQGSRGYTF | TGTGCCAGCAGTTACTCACATAGACAGGGGAGTAGGGGCTACACCTTC
- | TRBJ1-4 | few | TRBV6-5 | CASIGGHNEKLFF | TGTGCCAGCATTGGGGGGCATAATGAAAAACTGTTTTTT
- | TRBJ1-2 | - | TRBV9 | CASSVVDANYGYTF | TGTGCCAGCAGCGTAGTTGACGCTAACTATGGCTACACCTTC
TRBD1 | TRBJ2-2 | - | TRBV6-5 | CASSPGQGYTGELFF | TGTGCCAGTTCCCCGGGACAGGGGTACACCGGGGAGCTGTTTTTT
- | TRBJ2-7 | - | TRBV4-1 | CASSPLVQFGSYEQYF | TGCGCCAGCAGCCCTTTAGTGCAGTTCGGCTCCTACGAGCAGTACTTC
- | TRBJ1-2 | - | TRBV19 | CASSMGESNYGYTF | TGTGCCAGTAGTATGGGCGAATCTAACTATGGCTACACCTTC
- | TRBJ1-3 | - | TRBV9 | CASSAGTGNTIYF | TGTGCCAGCAGCGCGGGTACTGGAAACACCATATATTTT
TRBD1 | TRBJ1-6 | once | TRBV30 | CASTGYNSPLHF | TGTGCCTCGACAGGGTATAATTCACCCCTCCACTTT